Following are 9 T cell receptor beta chains from one sample sequenced in a study of CD8 T cells in ankylosing spondylitis. TCRdb processed the 5' RACE reads anew with MiXCR; each CDR3 protein has one entry. The sample includes about 260,000 distinct CDR3 sequences, about 20% of them seen just once. Sequenced: blood, either unsorted or a sorted T cell fraction (not recorded which). These TCRs come from a male donor with ankylosing spondylitis or in good health (not recorded which).

The gene calls are TRBV10-3 and TRBJ1-2; D might be TRBD1 (5 bases). Trimming took off 0 bases at V and 4 bases at J, with 9 bases between the two ends. The CDR3 sequence is 14 residues long. CDR1 and CDR2 (germline): ENHRY, SYGVKD. The CDR3 DNA reads as TGTGCCATCAGTGAGTCCGGGACCGTCTATGGCTACACCTTC. Protein sequence: CAISESGTVYGYTF.

This clonotype was seen a few times. The V call is TRBV12-3 or TRBV12-4, the J call TRBJ2-5; D is possibly TRBD1 or TRBD2 (6 bases each). Trimming left V 6 bases short and J 1 base short, with 12 bases between. The CDR3 consists of 14 residues. CDR3 loop: CASSPGGGQETQYF. The DNA of the CDR3 is TGTGCCAGCAGCCCTGGAGGGGGCCAAGAGACCCAGTACTTC.

The chain recombines TRBV6-1 with TRBJ2-2; unclear D gene. Per germline, CDR1 MNHNS and CDR2 SASEGT. The V end lost 6 bases, the J end lost 2 bases, and 16 bases lay between the germline ends. This CDR3 contains 16 residues. The CDR3 coding sequence is TGTGCCAGCAGACCCCGTGAAAGGGCTAACACCGGGGAGCTGTTTTTT. This translates into CASRPRERANTGELFF.

This clonotype was counted at least ten times. The rearrangement joins TRBV5-1 to TRBJ2-1; 9 bases align to TRBD2. Trimming cost V 7 bases and J 8 bases; bases outside gene matches: 13. The CDR3 is 15 amino acids. Germline CDR1 and CDR2: SGHRS and YFSETQ. CDR3 loop: CASGGASGAYDEQFF. In DNA form, the CDR3 reads TGCGCCAGCGGGGGCGCTAGCGGGGCCTATGATGAGCAGTTCTTC.

The rearrangement joins TRBV27 to TRBJ1-1, with D possibly TRBD1 on 5 matching bases. The CDR3 spans 11 residues. Germline V gene sequence: CDR1 MNHEY, CDR2 SMNVEV (reference sequence). Trimming cost V 9 bases and J 7 bases, with 12 bases left between them. CDR3 region: CASCRGLEAFF. The DNA of the CDR3 is TGTGCCAGTTGCCGGGGACTTGAAGCTTTCTTT.

This clonotype occurred a few times. The J gene is TRBJ2-4, the V gene TRBV11-2; tentative D call: TRBD1 (6 bases). V lost 0 bases and J 9 bases, leaving 15 bases between the germline ends. Germline V gene sequence: CDR1 SGHAT, CDR2 FQNNGV. The CDR3 loop spans 15 amino acids. CDR3 amino acids: CASSLDLTYRAIQYF. DNA for the CDR3: TGTGCCAGCAGCTTAGATCTGACGTACAGGGCCATTCAGTACTTC.

This clonotype has only a few counts. The chain is built from TRBV5-4 and TRBJ1-4; D gene uncertain. CDR3 length equals 19 residues. Germline V gene lookup returns CDR1 SGHNT and CDR2 YYREEE (reference sequence). The V end was cut by 3 bases, the J end by 4 bases, with 25 bases between. The CDR3 bases are TGTGCCAGCAGCTCCGGGAGACGCTCAGGACGGTGGGGTAATGAAAAACTGTTTTTT. It yields the protein CASSSGRRSGRWGNEKLFF.

V and J are TRBV12-3 or TRBV12-4 and TRBJ2-1; D remains unclear. V lost 2 bases, J lost 7 bases, and 3 bases lay in between. CDR3 length: 11 amino acids. CDR3: CASSLMNEQFF. The CDR3 DNA sequence: TGTGCCAGCAGTTTAATGAATGAGCAGTTCTTC.

In its sample, this clonotype was seen a few times. The chain joins TRBV9 to TRBJ2-5; 14 bases are a match to TRBD2. The CDR3 length is 16 residues. Germline CDR1 reads SGDLS; CDR2 reads YYNGEE. The J segment lost 5 bases and the V segment lost 0 bases, leaving 3 bases of the junction unmatched. Written as DNA, the CDR3 is TGTGCCAGCAGCGTAGGGGGACTAGCGGGAGTTGAGACCCAGTACTTC. Encoded protein: CASSVGGLAGVETQYF. The variable domain in full, completed from reference TRBV9 and TRBJ2-5, reads DSGVTQTPKHLITATGQRVTLRCSPRSGDLSVYWYQQSLDQGLQFLIQYYNGEERAKGNILERFSAQQFPDLHSELNLSSLELGDSALYFCASSVGGLAGVETQYFGPGTRLLVL.